The 14 T cell receptor beta chains given below trace back to one sample, sequenced in a study of cytomegalovirus exposure and HLA in healthy donors. This table comes from immunoSEQ multiplex PCR, and its TCRdb copy is limited to in-frame clones, with some not included. This table holds some 72,000 clones, 90% to 97% found once. Specimen: PBMCs. Receptors originate from a man aged 18 to 30 in good health and CMV-seropositive.

This clone was counted only a few times. The J gene is TRBJ1-5, the V gene TRBV6-5; maybe TRBD1 (6 bases). The CDR3 consists of 13 residues. Germline assignment: CDR1 MNHEY and CDR2 SVGAGI. Trimming shortened V by 6 bases and J by 3 bases, and 9 bases separated the two germline ends. The CDR3 region is CASRRTVNQPQHF. In nucleotides, the CDR3 is TGTGCCAGCAGACGGACAGTCAATCAGCCCCAGCATTTT.

The chain has TRBV6-5 and TRBJ2-3, with TRBD2 matching over 10 bases. The J segment lost 0 bases and the V segment lost 2 bases, leaving 2 bases of the junction unmatched. CDR3 size: 16 residues. Germline loops: CDR1 MNHEY, CDR2 SVGAGI. CDR3: CASSYGLAASTDTQYF. The DNA of the CDR3 is TGTGCCAGCAGTTACGGACTAGCGGCTAGCACAGATACGCAGTATTTT.

The chain recombines TRBV6-5 with TRBJ1-1; tentatively, D is TRBD1 (6 bases). CDR3 length: 16 residues. V was clipped by 0 bases and J by 10 bases, with 21 bases between them. Germline CDR1 is MNHEY and CDR2 is SVGAGI. The CDR3 nucleotides are TGTGCCAGCAGTTACTCGATTGAGGGGGGGGGCGCCTCAGCTTTCTTT. Translated, it gives CASSYSIEGGGASAFF.

The chain employs TRBV6-4 and TRBJ1-2; the D gene is possibly TRBD1 (6 bases). This CDR3 has 15 residues. V dropped 3 bases and J dropped 4 bases, with 15 bases sitting between them. CDR1 is MRHNA and CDR2 is SNTAGT in the germline V gene. CDR3 loop: CASSDSSDSRYGYTF. The CDR3 DNA sequence: TGTGCCAGCAGTGATTCCTCGGACAGCCGCTATGGCTACACCTTC.

The table lists this clone with a count of one. V is TRBV30 and J is TRBJ1-5; the D gene is possibly TRBD1 (6 bases). The CDR3 spans 14 residues. V lost 3 bases and J lost 1, with 10 bases in between. The germline V gene encodes CDR1 GTSNPN and CDR2 SVGIG (reference sequence). For the CDR3, the DNA is TGTGCCTGGAGGCAAACAGGGAGCAATCAGCCCCAGCATTTT. Its translation is CAWRQTGSNQPQHF.

The V gene is TRBV6-5, the J gene TRBJ2-7; TRBD2 matches 11 bases. CDR1 is MNHEY, CDR2 SVGAGI, per germline. J lost 2 bases, V lost 5 bases, and 5 bases had no gene match. The CDR3 is 15 residues long. The CDR3 spells CASSGSGRDPYEQYF. CDR3 bases: TGTGCCAGCAGTGGTAGCGGGAGGGACCCCTACGAGCAGTACTTC.

The V call is TRBV9, the J call TRBJ2-1, with 8 bases aligning to TRBD1. Germline V gene sequence: CDR1 SGDLS, CDR2 YYNGEE. This CDR3 has 16 amino acids. Trimming at V came to 0 bases and at J to 8 bases, leaving 10 bases not matched to a gene. The CDR3 loop reads CASSVAYDRGGYEQFF. DNA for the CDR3: TGTGCCAGCAGCGTAGCTTATGACAGGGGAGGTTATGAGCAGTTCTTC.

The chain links TRBV11-3 to TRBJ1-1; 8 bases are shared with TRBD1. The germline V gene encodes CDR1 SGHNT and CDR2 YENEEA. The CDR3 runs to 15 residues. Unmatched junction bases numbered 7, after V lost 4 bases and J lost 3 bases. This chain's CDR3 is CASSSDRGGDTEAFF. The DNA for the CDR3 is TGTGCCAGCAGCTCCGACAGGGGTGGGGACACTGAAGCTTTCTTT.

The chain recombines TRBV9 with TRBJ1-2, with D hard to call. Germline lookup yields CDR1 SGDLS and CDR2 YYNGEE. V lost 0 bases, J lost 3 bases, and 12 bases lay in between. The CDR3 runs to 15 residues. This CDR3 is CASSVGGGSYYGYTF. The CDR3 DNA reads as TGTGCCAGCAGCGTAGGGGGAGGCTCCTACTATGGCTACACCTTC.

The chain couples TRBV30 to TRBJ2-1, with unresolved D. V was shortened by 2 bases and J by 3 bases, with 11 bases between the two germline ends. The CDR3 sequence is 14 residues long. Germline assignment: CDR1 GTSNPN and CDR2 SVGIG (reference sequence). The CDR3 is CAWSFGELYNEQFF. CDR3 DNA: TGTGCCTGGAGTTTCGGTGAACTCTACAATGAGCAGTTCTTC.

The chain employs TRBV28 and TRBJ2-5, with TRBD1 matching over 10 bases. This CDR3 is 18 amino acids long. Trimming at V came to 5 bases and at J to 6 bases, leaving 18 bases not matched to a gene. CDR1 and CDR2 from the germline V gene are MDHEN and SYDVKM. CDR3 in amino acids: CASSPRTGGKSVGKTQYF. The CDR3 nucleotides read TGTGCCAGCAGTCCTAGGACAGGGGGTAAGTCCGTTGGGAAGACCCAGTACTTC.

The J gene is TRBJ2-5, the V gene TRBV6-1; maybe TRBD1 (5 bases). The CDR3 extends over 14 amino acids. The germline V gene encodes CDR1 MNHNS and CDR2 SASEGT. V lost 4 bases and J 5 bases, leaving 14 bases between the germline ends. The CDR3, as DNA: TGTGCCAGCAGTGTTGGGGCGCCCCGGGAGACCCAGTACTTC. Translation: CASSVGAPRETQYF.

The V call is TRBV18, the J call TRBJ1-2, with 9 positions matching TRBD1. Germline trimming cut 0 bases from V and 2 bases from J; bases unmatched to any gene: 1. Germline V CDR1 and CDR2: KGHSH, LQKENI. CDR3 length: 15 amino acids. DNA of the CDR3: TGTGCCAGCTCACCACCGACAGGGGGGAACTATGGCTACACCTTC. It is translated as CASSPPTGGNYGYTF.

The chain is built from TRBV2 and TRBJ1-1; 7 bases line up with TRBD1. In germline, CDR1 is SNHLY, CDR2 FYNNEI. This CDR3 contains 11 residues. Germline trimming cut 9 bases from V and 10 bases from J; bases unmatched to any gene: 8. The CDR3 DNA reads as TGTGCCAGTCCAGGGGGACGAGGAGCTTTCTTT. Translated: CASPGGRGAFF.